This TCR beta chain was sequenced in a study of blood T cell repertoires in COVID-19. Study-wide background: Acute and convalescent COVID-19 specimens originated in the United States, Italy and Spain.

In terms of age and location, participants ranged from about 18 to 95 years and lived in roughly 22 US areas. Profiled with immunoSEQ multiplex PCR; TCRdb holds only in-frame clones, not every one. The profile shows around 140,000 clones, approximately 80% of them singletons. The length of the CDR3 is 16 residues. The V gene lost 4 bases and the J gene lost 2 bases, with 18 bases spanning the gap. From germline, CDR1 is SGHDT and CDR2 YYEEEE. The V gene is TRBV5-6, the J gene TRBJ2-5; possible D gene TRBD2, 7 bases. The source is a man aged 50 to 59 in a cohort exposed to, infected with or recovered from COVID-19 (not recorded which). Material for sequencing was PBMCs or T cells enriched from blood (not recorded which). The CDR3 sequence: CASSPPVRGPQETQYF. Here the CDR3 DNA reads TGTGCCAGCAGCCCACCCGTGCGGGGGCCGCAAGAGACCCAGTACTTC.